These T cell receptor beta chains were read from a single sample in a study of cytomegalovirus exposure and HLA in healthy donors. This table comes from immunoSEQ multiplex PCR, and its TCRdb copy is limited to in-frame clones, with some not included. The data show about 130,000 clones, with 65% to 90% seen just once and 2.5% to 3.5% held by the top ten. Sequences were obtained from PBMCs. Receptors originate from a woman aged 18 to 35 in good health and CMV-seropositive. Each CDR3 is given without its conserved first and last residue.

v_gene	len	CDR3aa
TRBV6-1	12	ASSGEGGGYEQY
TRBV5-5	13	ASSLAGGLQETQY
TRBV4-1	14	ASSQAGTDTLDTIY
TRBV28	13	ASKIGNRVTDTQY
TRBV10-3	13	AITTAPLGNTEAF
TRBV19	15	ASSNPPGTVSTDTQY
TRBV28	14	ASSLPTGGLTGELF
TRBV7-6	15	ASSSSGGAGGLGEQY
TRBV9	11	ASSWGTSGEQY
TRBV5-1	13	ASSSDGGRREKLF
TRBV5-1	12	ASSLADGFYGYT
TRBV27	14	ASSSLLGIWEETQY
TRBV7-8	12	ASSLTDSNQPQH
TRBV2	11	ASKTGMNQPQH
TRBV5-4	11	ASSLARTTEQY
TRBV6-1	12	ASSEQAVSYGYT
TRBV4-1	13	ASSQDAGVITEAF
TRBV5-4	13	ASSLEGGAGDTQY
TRBV4-2	11	ASSRTVYQPQH
TRBV6-4	10	ASSDVCYEQY
TRBV6-1	11	ASSDTPGGEQF
TRBV19	13	ASSIVFFGRETQY
TRBV7-6	12	ASSLALGSTEAF
TRBV5-4	15	ASSQTMGLAGYNEQF
TRBV6-1	10	ASIDWGIEQY
TRBV27	12	ASRTRQGNEKLF
TRBV10-1	13	ASGEDRGQTGELF
TRBV4-1	11	ASSPWSSYEQY
TRBV13	13	ASSLAGQGYHEQY
TRBV11-2	12	ASSLPGLNTEAF
TRBV28	12	ASSPAPDNQSQH
TRBV25-1	11	ASSDQYPPEAF
TRBV5-4	14	ASSTLAGGPPDTQY
TRBV1	15	TSSQDIEDRDTGELF
TRBV6-1	13	ASRFLSSGTGELF
TRBV28	14	ASSPGLAGGDYEQY
TRBV12-5	15	ASGFSLAGGLTDTQY
TRBV11-2	12	ASSLVGGNTEAF
TRBV5-4	12	ASSLGGSSYEQY
TRBV11-2	10	ASSWDTNIQY
TRBV5-4	12	AGGSHSKTDTQY
TRBV27	15	ASSLTVPLQPTDTQY
TRBV10-3	10	AISETVDTQY
TRBV6-5	13	ASSFGQGVTGELF
TRBV27	13	ASSAGTTSSDEQY
TRBV9	14	ASSASGTSAHGELF
TRBV13	13	ASSFNRGSTDTQY
TRBV9	14	ASSARASVNTGELF
TRBV6-5	13	ASSTGFDSNQPQH
TRBV27	14	ASSFQGALSGNTIY
TRBV6-1	15	ASSEGQGAPANEKLF
TRBV2	13	ASRATSGGSDTQY
TRBV9	13	ASSPGTGASYGYT
TRBV6-1	11	ASSRGEYYGYT